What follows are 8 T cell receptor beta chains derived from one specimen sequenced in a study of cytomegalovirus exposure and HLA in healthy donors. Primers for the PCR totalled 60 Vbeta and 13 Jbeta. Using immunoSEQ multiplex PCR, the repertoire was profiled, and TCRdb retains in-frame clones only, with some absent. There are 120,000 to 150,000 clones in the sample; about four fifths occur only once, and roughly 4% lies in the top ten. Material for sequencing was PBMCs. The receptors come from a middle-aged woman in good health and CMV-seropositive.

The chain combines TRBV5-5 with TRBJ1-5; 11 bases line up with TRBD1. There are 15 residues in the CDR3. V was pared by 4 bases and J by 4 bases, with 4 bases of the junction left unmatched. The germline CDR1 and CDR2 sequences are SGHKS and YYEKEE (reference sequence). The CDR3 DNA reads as TGTGCCAGCAGCCCCGGGACAGGGGGGAATCAGCCCCAGCATTTT. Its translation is CASSPGTGGNQPQHF.

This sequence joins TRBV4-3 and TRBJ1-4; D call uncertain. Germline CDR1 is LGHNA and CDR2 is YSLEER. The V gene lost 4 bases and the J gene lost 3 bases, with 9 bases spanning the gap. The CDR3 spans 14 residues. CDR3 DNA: TGCGCCAGCAGCCCTACAGTAGCTAATGAAAAACTGTTTTTT. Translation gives CASSPTVANEKLFF.

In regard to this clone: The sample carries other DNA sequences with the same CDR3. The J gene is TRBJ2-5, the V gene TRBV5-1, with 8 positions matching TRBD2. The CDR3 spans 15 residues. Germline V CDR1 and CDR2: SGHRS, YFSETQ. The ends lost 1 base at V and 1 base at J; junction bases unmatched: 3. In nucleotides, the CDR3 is TGCGCCAGCAGCTTGACGGGGGGGCGCCAAGAGACCCAGTACTTC. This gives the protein CASSLTGGRQETQYF.

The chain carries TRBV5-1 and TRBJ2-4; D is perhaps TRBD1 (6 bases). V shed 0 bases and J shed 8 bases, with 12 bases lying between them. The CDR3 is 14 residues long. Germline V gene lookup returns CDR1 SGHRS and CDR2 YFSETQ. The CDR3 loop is CASSLEGRGDIQYF. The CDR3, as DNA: TGCGCCAGCAGCTTGGAGGGCAGGGGTGACATTCAGTACTTC. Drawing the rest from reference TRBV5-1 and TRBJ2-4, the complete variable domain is KAGVTQTPRYLIKTRGQQVTLSCSPISGHRSVSWYQQTPGQGLQFLFEYFSETQRNKGNFPGRFSGRQFSNSRSEMNVSTLELGDSALYLCASSLEGRGDIQYFGAGTRLSVL.

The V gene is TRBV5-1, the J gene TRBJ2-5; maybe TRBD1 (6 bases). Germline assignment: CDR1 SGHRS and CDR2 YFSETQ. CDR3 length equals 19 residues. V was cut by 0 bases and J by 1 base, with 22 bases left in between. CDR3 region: CASSLAGTRPKPAQETQYF. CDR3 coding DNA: TGCGCCAGCAGCTTGGCCGGGACACGACCCAAGCCAGCCCAAGAGACCCAGTACTTC. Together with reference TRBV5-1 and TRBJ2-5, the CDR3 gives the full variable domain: KAGVTQTPRYLIKTRGQQVTLSCSPISGHRSVSWYQQTPGQGLQFLFEYFSETQRNKGNFPGRFSGRQFSNSRSEMNVSTLELGDSALYLCASSLAGTRPKPAQETQYFGPGTRLLVL.

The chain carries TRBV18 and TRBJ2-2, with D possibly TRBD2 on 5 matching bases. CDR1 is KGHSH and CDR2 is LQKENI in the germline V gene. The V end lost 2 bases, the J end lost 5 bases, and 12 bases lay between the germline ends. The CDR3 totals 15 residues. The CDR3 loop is CASSPTAPGTGELFF. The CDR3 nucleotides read TGTGCCAGCTCACCAACGGCCCCGGGGACCGGGGAGCTGTTTTTT. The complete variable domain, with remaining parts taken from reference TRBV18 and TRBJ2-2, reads NAGVMQNPRHLVRRRGQEARLRCSPMKGHSHVYWYRQLPEEGLKFMVYLQKENIIDESGMPKERFSAEFPKEGPSILRIQQVVRGDSAAYFCASSPTAPGTGELFFGEGSRLTVL.

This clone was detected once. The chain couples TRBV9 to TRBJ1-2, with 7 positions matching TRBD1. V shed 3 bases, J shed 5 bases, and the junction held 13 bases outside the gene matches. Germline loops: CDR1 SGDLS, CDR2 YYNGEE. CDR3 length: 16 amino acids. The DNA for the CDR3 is TGTGCCAGCAGCGCGCCCGACAGGGTAGGGAGATATGGCTACACCTTC. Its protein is CASSAPDRVGRYGYTF.

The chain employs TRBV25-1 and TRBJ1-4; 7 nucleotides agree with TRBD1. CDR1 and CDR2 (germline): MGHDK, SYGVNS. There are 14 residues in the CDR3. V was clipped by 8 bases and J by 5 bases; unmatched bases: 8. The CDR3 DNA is TGTGCCAGCTCTAAACAGGGGAACAATGAAAAACTGTTTTTT. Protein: CASSKQGNNEKLFF.